This record looks at one TCR beta chain sequence and its context. Clones were read by immunoSEQ multiplex PCR, and TCRdb kept only the in-frame ones, dropping some. The sample carries about 79,000 clones, roughly 90% recorded once. The V gene's germline CDR1 is SGHTA and CDR2 FQGNSA. Germline trimming cut 3 bases from V and 9 bases from J; bases unmatched to any gene: 6. The CDR3 is made up of 13 amino acids. The source of the sample is a study of OX40 agonist ivuxolimab in advanced cancers. The sample consisted of CD4+ or CD8+ T cells sorted from blood, taken in a trial of the OX40 agonist ivuxolimab. The source is an adult with an advanced solid tumor such as melanoma, head and neck, liver or kidney cancer. The V call is TRBV7-2, the J call TRBJ2-7, with 9 positions matching TRBD2. The CDR3 protein is CASSFFQAGGQYF. As DNA, the CDR3 is TGTGCCAGCAGCTTCTTCCAAGCGGGAGGGCAGTACTTC.